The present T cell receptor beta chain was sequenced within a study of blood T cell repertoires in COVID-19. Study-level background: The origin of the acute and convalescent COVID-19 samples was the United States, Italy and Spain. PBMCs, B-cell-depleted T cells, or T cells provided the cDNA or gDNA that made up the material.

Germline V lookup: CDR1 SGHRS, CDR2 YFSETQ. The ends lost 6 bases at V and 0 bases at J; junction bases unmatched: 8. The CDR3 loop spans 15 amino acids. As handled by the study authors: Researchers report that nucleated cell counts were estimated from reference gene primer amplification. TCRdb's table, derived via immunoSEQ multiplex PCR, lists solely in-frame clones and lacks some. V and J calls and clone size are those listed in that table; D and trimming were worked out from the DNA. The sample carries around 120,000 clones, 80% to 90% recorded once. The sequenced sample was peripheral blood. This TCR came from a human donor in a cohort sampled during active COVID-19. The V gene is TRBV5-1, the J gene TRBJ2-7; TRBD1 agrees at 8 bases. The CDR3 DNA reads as TGCGCCAGCACTGTCTTCCAGGGGGCCTCCTACGAGCAGTACTTC. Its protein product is CASTVFQGASYEQYF.